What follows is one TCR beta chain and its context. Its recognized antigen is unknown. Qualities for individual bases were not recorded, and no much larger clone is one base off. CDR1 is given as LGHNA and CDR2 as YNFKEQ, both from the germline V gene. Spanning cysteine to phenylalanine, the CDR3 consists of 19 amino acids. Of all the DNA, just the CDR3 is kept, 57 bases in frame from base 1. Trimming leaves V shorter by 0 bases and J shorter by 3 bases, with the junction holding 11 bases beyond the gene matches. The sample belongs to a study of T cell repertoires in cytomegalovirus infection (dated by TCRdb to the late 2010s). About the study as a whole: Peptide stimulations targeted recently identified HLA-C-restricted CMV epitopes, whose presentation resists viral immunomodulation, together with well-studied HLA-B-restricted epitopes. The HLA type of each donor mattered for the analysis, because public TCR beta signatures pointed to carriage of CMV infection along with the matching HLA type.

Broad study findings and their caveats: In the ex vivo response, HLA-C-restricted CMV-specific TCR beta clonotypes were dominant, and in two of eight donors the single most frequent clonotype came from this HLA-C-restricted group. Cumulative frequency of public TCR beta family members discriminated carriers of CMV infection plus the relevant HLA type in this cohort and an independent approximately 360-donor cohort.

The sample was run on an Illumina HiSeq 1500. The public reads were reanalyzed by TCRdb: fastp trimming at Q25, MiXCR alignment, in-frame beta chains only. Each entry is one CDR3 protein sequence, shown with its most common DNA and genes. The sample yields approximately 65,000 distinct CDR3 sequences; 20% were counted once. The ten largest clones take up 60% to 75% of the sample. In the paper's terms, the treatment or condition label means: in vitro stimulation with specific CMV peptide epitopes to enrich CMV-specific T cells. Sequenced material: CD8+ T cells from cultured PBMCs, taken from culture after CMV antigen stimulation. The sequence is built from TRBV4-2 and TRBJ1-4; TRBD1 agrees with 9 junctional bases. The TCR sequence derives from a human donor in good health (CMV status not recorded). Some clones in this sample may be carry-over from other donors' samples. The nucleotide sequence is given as TGTGCCAGCAGCCAAGACGCGAACCCAACAGGGGGCCCTAATGAAAAACTGTTTTTT. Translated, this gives CASSQDANPTGGPNEKLFF.